This entry features one T cell receptor (beta chain) sequence. Antigen unknown. The germline V gene encodes CDR1 SGHVS and CDR2 FQNEAQ. V lost 5 bases and J 1 base, leaving 24 bases between the germline ends. This CDR3 is built from 18 residues. This sample is drawn from a study of cytomegalovirus exposure and HLA in healthy donors. The PCR used 60 Vbeta and 13 Jbeta primers. Produced via immunoSEQ multiplex PCR; TCRdb's table is partial and in-frame only. The profile shows about 150,000 clones, about 88% of them singletons. Overall study results and limits: In vitro work confirmed that a few CMV-associated chains recognize CMV antigens.

The sequence was collected from a woman aged 18-29 years in good health and CMV-seronegative. V gene TRBV7-8 combines with J gene TRBJ2-7; perhaps TRBD1 as D (6 bases). The sample consisted of PBMCs. CDR3 sequence: CASSPPPRGRSISYEQYF. The CDR3 DNA follows: TGTGCCAGCAGCCCTCCCCCCAGGGGCAGATCGATTTCCTACGAGCAGTACTTC.